These 19 T cell receptor beta chains were sequenced from one sample in a study of T cells after yellow fever vaccination. TCRdb re-called the 5' RACE reads through MiXCR, storing one row per CDR3 protein. This table holds under 150,000 distinct CDR3 sequences, 12% to 15% found once. The material sequenced was CD8+ T cells sorted from PBMCs, taken 5 days after the yellow fever booster vaccination. Every receptor here comes from a man aged 18-30 years who received the YFV17D yellow fever vaccine.

The CDR3 region is CSARAQVYGYTF. The CDR3 bases are TGCAGTGCTAGGGCACAGGTCTATGGCTACACCTTC. The rearrangement uses TRBV20-1 and TRBJ1-2; D may be TRBD1 (5 bases). The CDR3 contains 12 residues. The germline V and J ends were trimmed by 3 bases and 4 bases, with 9 bases remaining between them. In germline, CDR1 is DFQATT, CDR2 SNEGSKA (reference sequence).

The chain couples TRBV5-4 to TRBJ1-6; TRBD1 aligns across 7 bases. The CDR3 contains 16 residues. V shed 2 bases, J shed 7 bases, and the junction held 9 bases outside the gene matches. Germline V gene data show CDR1 as SGHNT and CDR2 as YYREEE (reference sequence). Here the CDR3 DNA reads TGTGCCAGCAGCTTACGATTCGACAGGGCGAATTCACCCCTCCACTTT. The encoded protein is CASSLRFDRANSPLHF.

This clonotype has just a few counts. V usage is TRBV12-3 or TRBV12-4 and J usage is TRBJ1-1; D gene uncertain. The V gene lost 5 bases and the J gene lost 5 bases, with 15 bases spanning the gap. CDR3 length equals 14 residues. DNA of the CDR3: TGTGCCAGCAGTCCCCAGTGGGCGGGAACTGAAGCTTTCTTT. As protein: CASSPQWAGTEAFF.

This clonotype has ten or more counts. The J gene is TRBJ2-7, the V gene TRBV4-3, with D unresolved. Germline V gene sequence: CDR1 LGHNA, CDR2 YSLEER. The CDR3 totals 17 residues. The ends were cut back, 7 bases at V and 2 bases at J, with 24 bases in the middle. The CDR3 reads CASNSWMGRSGAYEQYV. The CDR3 coding sequence is TGCGCCAGCAATTCGTGGATGGGCCGATCAGGCGCCTACGAGCAGTACGTC.

The V call is TRBV7-9, the J call TRBJ2-3; TRBD1 aligns across 7 bases. Losses at the gene ends were 5 bases for V and 0 bases for J; bases not matched to a gene: 8. There are 16 residues in the CDR3. Germline V lookup: CDR1 SEHNR, CDR2 FQNEAQ (reference sequence). The CDR3 is CASSPRQGWSTDTQYF. The CDR3 DNA reads as TGTGCCAGCAGCCCACGACAGGGTTGGAGCACAGATACGCAGTATTTT.

This chain connects TRBV4-3 to TRBJ2-3, with D tentatively TRBD1 or TRBD2 (5 bases each). V lost 3 bases to trimming and J lost 1 base, with 11 bases between them. Germline values: CDR1 LGHNA, CDR2 YSLEER. CDR3 length: 15 amino acids. The CDR3 nucleotides are TGCGCCAGCAGCCAGGACGGGGCGGGCACAGATACGCAGTATTTT. Residues: CASSQDGAGTDTQYF.

The CDR3 region has the DNA TGCGCCAGCAGCCGCCTCCAGGACTGGAACACCGGGGAGCTGTTTTTT. It translates to CASSRLQDWNTGELFF. The chain recombines TRBV5-1 with TRBJ2-2; possible D gene TRBD2, 5 bases. Trimming pared 4 bases from V and 1 base from J, leaving 14 bases between. Germline lookup yields CDR1 SGHRS and CDR2 YFSETQ. There are 16 residues in the CDR3.

This clonotype showed up many times. The rearrangement links TRBV7-3 to TRBJ2-3; D is uncertain. CDR3 length equals 15 residues. Germline CDR1 reads SGHTA; CDR2 reads FQGTGA. V shed 1 base and J shed 2 bases, with 10 bases lying between them. For the CDR3, the DNA is TGTGCCAGCAGCTTAATTGGCGGAGACACAGATACGCAGTATTTT. This encodes CASSLIGGDTDTQYF.

This clonotype was detected a few times. This rearrangement joins TRBV25-1 to TRBJ2-1; TRBD2 aligns across 10 bases. This CDR3 region has 14 residues. CDR1 is MGHDK and CDR2 is SYGVNS in the germline V gene. Germline trimming cut 4 bases from V and 9 bases from J; bases unmatched to any gene: 6. The CDR3 region has the DNA TGTGCCAGCAGTGGCCTAGCGGGGGCGGTTGAGCAGTTCTTC. This gives the protein CASSGLAGAVEQFF.

This rearrangement joins TRBV5-1 to TRBJ1-5, with 8 bases identical to TRBD1. CDR1 is SGHRS, CDR2 YFSETQ, per germline. The CDR3 runs 15 residues. The J segment lost 1 base and the V segment lost 3 bases, leaving 3 bases of the junction unmatched. The CDR3 nucleotides are TGCGCCAGCAGCTGGACAGGGTTGAGCAATCAGCCCCAGCATTTT. Translation gives CASSWTGLSNQPQHF.

This clonotype has more than one count but fewer than ten. The CDR3 nucleotides are TGTGCCAGCAGTTTCGGGTTAGGCTACACCTTC. This codes for CASSFGLGYTF. The chain employs TRBV12-3 or TRBV12-4 and TRBJ1-2; D is unclear. The germline V and J ends were trimmed by 3 bases and 8 bases, with 7 bases remaining between them. The CDR3 is 11 residues long.

The genes are TRBV9 and TRBJ1-1; the D is unclear. From germline, CDR1 is SGDLS and CDR2 YYNGEE. V dropped 2 bases and J dropped 1 base, with 9 bases sitting between them. CDR3 length: 14 residues. CDR3 residues: CASSVGSTNTEAFF. The CDR3, as DNA: TGTGCCAGCAGCGTGGGCAGCACGAACACTGAAGCTTTCTTT. The full variable domain, completed using reference TRBV9 and TRBJ1-1, is DSGVTQTPKHLITATGQRVTLRCSPRSGDLSVYWYQQSLDQGLQFLIQYYNGEERAKGNILERFSAQQFPDLHSELNLSSLELGDSALYFCASSVGSTNTEAFFGQGTRLTVV.

This chain joins TRBV29-1 and TRBJ1-2; D remains ambiguous. V was clipped by 4 bases and J by 3 bases, with 9 bases between them. CDR1 SQVTM and CDR2 ANQGSEA come from the germline V gene. There are 12 residues in the CDR3. CDR3 nucleotides: TGCAGCGTTGGGGCGGGCTACTATGGCTACACCTTC. This encodes CSVGAGYYGYTF.

This clonotype was counted between two and nine times. The gene calls are TRBV27 and TRBJ1-5, with D possibly TRBD1 on 5 matching bases. Trimming removed 5 bases at V and 3 bases at J, with 11 bases between. This CDR3 is built from 14 residues. Germline V gene data show CDR1 as MNHEY and CDR2 as SMNVEV (reference sequence). The CDR3 protein is CASSPGAANQPQHF. The CDR3 DNA follows: TGTGCCAGCAGTCCCGGGGCTGCCAATCAGCCCCAGCATTTT.

The CDR3 nucleotides are TGTGCCAGCAGCTTACTAGCGGGGGGGAACAATGAGCAGTTCTTC. This translates into CASSLLAGGNNEQFF. The rearrangement joins TRBV7-2 to TRBJ2-1, with 12 bases identical to TRBD2. This CDR3 has 15 amino acids. V trimming: 2 bases; J trimming: 5 bases; junction bases outside the gene matches: 1. Germline loops: CDR1 SGHTA, CDR2 FQGNSA.

The sample holds a few counts of this clonotype. The chain couples TRBV7-9 to TRBJ2-1; 7 bases map to TRBD1. After removal of 3 bases from V and 3 bases from J, the junction contained 14 bases not matched to a gene. Germline values: CDR1 SEHNR, CDR2 FQNEAQ (reference sequence). The CDR3 is 18 residues long. CDR3 nucleotide sequence: TGTGCCAGCAGCTTCGGGGAACCTGGGACAGCGCTCTACAATGAGCAGTTCTTC. Translating it yields CASSFGEPGTALYNEQFF.

This clonotype has at least ten counts. The J gene is TRBJ2-3, the V gene TRBV7-2; 12 bases match TRBD2. The germline gives CDR1 SGHTA, CDR2 FQGNSA. This CDR3 has 15 amino acids. V trimming: 10 bases; J trimming: 6 bases; junction bases outside the gene matches: 11. Written as DNA, the CDR3 is TGTGCCACTAAAAGACTAGCGGGGGACAAGGATACGCAGTATTTT. It is translated as CATKRLAGDKDTQYF.

This clonotype was seen more than once but under ten times. V is TRBV5-6 and J is TRBJ2-6; the D is unclear. This CDR3 has 15 residues. Trimming took 4 bases from V and 0 from J, leaving 8 bases between them. Germline V gene sequence: CDR1 SGHDT, CDR2 YYEEEE. The CDR3 reads CASSRLHSGANVLTF. The CDR3, as DNA: TGTGCCAGCAGCCGGTTACACTCTGGGGCCAACGTCCTGACTTTC.

This clonotype was detected a few times. The gene calls are TRBV9 and TRBJ2-7, with D possibly being TRBD1 (6 bases). Germline V gives CDR1 SGDLS, CDR2 YYNGEE. Trimming removed 4 bases at V and 0 bases at J, with 11 bases between. CDR3 length equals 14 residues. The DNA for the CDR3 is TGTGCCAGCAGCCCAGGGGACCGCTCCTACGAGCAGTACTTC. Its translation is CASSPGDRSYEQYF.